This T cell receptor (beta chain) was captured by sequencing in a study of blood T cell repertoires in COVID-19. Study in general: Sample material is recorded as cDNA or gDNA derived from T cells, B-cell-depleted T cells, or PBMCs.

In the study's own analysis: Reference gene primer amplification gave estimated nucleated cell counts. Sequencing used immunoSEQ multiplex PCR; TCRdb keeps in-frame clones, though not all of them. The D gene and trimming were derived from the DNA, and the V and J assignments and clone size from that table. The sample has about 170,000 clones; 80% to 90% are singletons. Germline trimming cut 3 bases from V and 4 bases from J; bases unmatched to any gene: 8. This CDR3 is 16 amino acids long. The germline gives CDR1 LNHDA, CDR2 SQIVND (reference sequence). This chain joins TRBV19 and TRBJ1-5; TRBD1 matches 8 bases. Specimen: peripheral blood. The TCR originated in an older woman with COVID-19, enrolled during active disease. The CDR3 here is CASSIKAGGGNQPQHF. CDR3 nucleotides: TGTGCCAGTAGTATTAAGGCAGGGGGCGGGAATCAGCCCCAGCATTTT.